This TCR beta chain was sequenced during a study of radiation and T cells in renal cell carcinoma. Study results and caveats: No pretreatment tumor biopsies were available for baseline clonotypes.

The time point denotes: baseline pretreatment blood. Treatment specified: 15 Gy SBRT to primary tumor, nephrectomy 4 weeks later. The patient's renal cell carcinoma had clear cell pathology. Sequenced by immunoSEQ multiplex PCR; TCRdb stores in-frame clones only, minus some. The sample has 130,000 to 150,000 clones, nearly 90% seen once. Germline V gives CDR1 SGHVS, CDR2 FQNEAQ. The CDR3 has 14 amino acids. V dropped 1 base and J dropped 6; count of bases not matched to a gene: 4. As regards this clone: The target antigen is unknown.

The source material was blood, sampled from a patient whose treatment included radiotherapy and nephrectomy. The chain is built from TRBV7-8 and TRBJ1-2, with TRBD1 matching over 8 bases. The receptor was derived from a woman in her forties or fifties with renal cell carcinoma. The CDR3 DNA reads as TGTGCCAGCAGCTTAGGGGACAGGATGAATGGCTACACCTTC. Translated: CASSLGDRMNGYTF.